Detailed here is one T cell receptor beta chain. Its specificity is not known. The germline CDR1 and CDR2 sequences are SGHRS and YFSETQ. The germline V and J ends were trimmed by 1 base and 4 bases, with 5 bases remaining between them. This CDR3 has 12 residues. This sample was included in a study of CD8 T cells in Susac syndrome. Study-wide results and limits: The number of individuals included in the study's TCR sequencing and HLA analysis was acknowledged as relatively small. Within Susac syndrome CD4+ T cell repertoires, clonal expansion was not evident.

The authors reverse transcribed roughly 0.5 to 1 ug RNA with random hexamers. Via MiXCR, TCRdb re-called the immunoSEQ multiplex PCR reads, giving one row per CDR3 protein. The profile shows tens of thousands of distinct CDR3 sequences, under 95% of them singletons. Specimen: CD4+ T cells from PBMCs. The chain employs TRBV5-1 and TRBJ2-5; D call uncertain. This clonotype originated in a human donor with Susac syndrome. In DNA form, the CDR3 reads TGCGCCAGCAGCTTGTCGACAGAGACCCAGTACTTC. Its protein is CASSLSTETQYF.